The sample holds one count of the clone carrying this T cell receptor beta chain. The source of the sample is a study of shared clonotypes between healthy human individuals. The protocol was immunoSEQ multiplex PCR, while the TCRdb copy is restricted to in-frame clones and leaves out a portion. The table has approximately 1.9 million clones, around 95% seen once. The naive CD8 subset, CD45RO-negative cells positively selected for CCR7, excluded terminally differentiated effector memory CD45RA+ cells. The CDR3 contains 18 residues. Germline loops: CDR1 SGHVS, CDR2 FQNEAQ. V was clipped by 5 bases and J by 3 bases; unmatched bases: 13.

This clonotype was sampled from a man aged 18 to 29 in good health. Some clones in this sample may be carry-over from other donors' samples. This chain uses TRBV7-8 with TRBJ2-7; 13 bases line up with TRBD2. The specimen sequenced was naive CD8+ T cells from PBMCs. The CDR3 DNA is TGTGCCAGCAGCCCGGGACTAGCGGGAACGGCCGCTCTCTACGAGCAGTACTTC. This encodes CASSPGLAGTAALYEQYF.